What follows describes a single T cell receptor beta chain. Antigen unknown. With V trimmed by 1 base and J by 0 bases, 3 bases remained unmatched. The CDR3 sequence is 15 residues long. Germline V gene sequence: CDR1 SGHVS, CDR2 FNYEAQ. The data were taken from a study of cytomegalovirus exposure and HLA in healthy donors. The study ran its PCR with 60 Vbeta and 13 Jbeta primers. This table comes from immunoSEQ multiplex PCR, and its TCRdb copy is limited to in-frame clones, with some not included. The sample carries some 90,000 clones, 82% recorded once. Overall study findings and caveats: Excluded: some indistinguishable V segments such as TRBV6-2 and TRBV6-3. The authors later found most CMV-associated TCR beta chains appeared HLA-restricted.

The sequence derives from a man aged 50-59 years in good health and CMV-seronegative. The V call is TRBV7-6, the J call TRBJ2-7, with 7 bases aligning to TRBD2. Input material: PBMCs. The CDR3 DNA reads as TGTGCCAGCAGCTTAGGAGCGGGGACCTCCTACGAGCAGTACTTC. It encodes CASSLGAGTSYEQYF. The whole variable domain, filled in from reference TRBV7-6 and TRBJ2-7, reads GAGVSQSPRYKVTKRGQDVALRCDPISGHVSLYWYRQALGQGPEFLTYFNYEAQQDKSGLPNDRFSAERPEGSISTLTIQRTEQRDSAMYRCASSLGAGTSYEQYFGPGTRLTVT.